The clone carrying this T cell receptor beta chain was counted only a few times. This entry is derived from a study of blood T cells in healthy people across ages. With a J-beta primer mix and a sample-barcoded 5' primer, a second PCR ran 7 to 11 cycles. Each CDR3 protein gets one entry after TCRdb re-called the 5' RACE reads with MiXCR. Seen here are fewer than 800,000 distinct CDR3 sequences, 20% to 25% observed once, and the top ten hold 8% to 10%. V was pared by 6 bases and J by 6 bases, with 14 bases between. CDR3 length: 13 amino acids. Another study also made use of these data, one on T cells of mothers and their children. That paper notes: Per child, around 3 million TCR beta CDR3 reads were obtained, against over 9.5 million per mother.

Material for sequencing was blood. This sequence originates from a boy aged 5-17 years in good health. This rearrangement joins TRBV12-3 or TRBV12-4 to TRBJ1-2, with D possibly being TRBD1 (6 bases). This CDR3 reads CASSQQGSDGYTF. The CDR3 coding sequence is TGTGCCAGCAGCCAACAGGGATCAGATGGCTACACCTTC.